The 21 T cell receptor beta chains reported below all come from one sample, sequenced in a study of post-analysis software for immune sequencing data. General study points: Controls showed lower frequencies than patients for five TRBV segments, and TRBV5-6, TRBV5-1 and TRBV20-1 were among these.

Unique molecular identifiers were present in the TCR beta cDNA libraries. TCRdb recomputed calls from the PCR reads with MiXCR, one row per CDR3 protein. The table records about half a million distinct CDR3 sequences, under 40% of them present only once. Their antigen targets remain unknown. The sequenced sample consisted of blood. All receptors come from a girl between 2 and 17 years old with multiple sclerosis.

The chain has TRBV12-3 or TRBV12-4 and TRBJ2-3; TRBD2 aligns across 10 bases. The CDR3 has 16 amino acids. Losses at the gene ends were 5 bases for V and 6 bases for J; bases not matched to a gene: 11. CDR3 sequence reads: CASSTTSGAWVDTQYF. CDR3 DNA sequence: TGTGCCAGCAGTACTACTAGCGGGGCGTGGGTGGATACGCAGTATTTT.

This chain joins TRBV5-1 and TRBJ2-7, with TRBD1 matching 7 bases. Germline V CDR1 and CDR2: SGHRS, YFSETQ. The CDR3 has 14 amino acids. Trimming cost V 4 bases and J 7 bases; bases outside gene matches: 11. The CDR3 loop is CASSRDSVYNEQYF. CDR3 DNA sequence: TGCGCCAGCAGCCGGGACAGCGTCTACAATGAGCAGTACTTC.

The CDR3 DNA follows: TGTGCCAGCAGCTCCTCTCTCCGGGGGGGCCATGAGCAGTTCTTC. This gives the protein CASSSSLRGGHEQFF. V gene TRBV7-9 combines with J gene TRBJ2-1, with 8 bases fitting TRBD2. The CDR3 totals 15 residues. CDR1 and CDR2 (germline): SEHNR, FQNEAQ (reference sequence). V gave up 4 bases and J gave up 8 bases; unmatched junction bases: 10. The full variable domain, its missing parts supplied by reference TRBV7-9 and TRBJ2-1, is DTGVSQNPRHKITKRGQNVTFRCDPISEHNRLYWYRQTLGQGPEFLTYFQNEAQLEKSRLLSDRFSAERPKGSFSTLEIQRTEQGDSAMYLCASSSSLRGGHEQFFGPGTRLTVL.

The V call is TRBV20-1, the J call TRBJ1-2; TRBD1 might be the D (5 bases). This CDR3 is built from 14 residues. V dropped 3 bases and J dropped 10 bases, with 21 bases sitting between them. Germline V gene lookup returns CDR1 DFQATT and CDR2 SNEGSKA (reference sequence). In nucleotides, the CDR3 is TGCAGTGCTAGTGCCTTAGGAGGGGACGATGACTACACCTTC. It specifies CSASALGGDDDYTF.

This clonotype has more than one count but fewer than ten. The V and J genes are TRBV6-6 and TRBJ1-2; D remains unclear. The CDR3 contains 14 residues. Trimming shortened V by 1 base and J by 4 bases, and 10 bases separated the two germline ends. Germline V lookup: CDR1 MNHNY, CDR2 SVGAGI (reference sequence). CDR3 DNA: TGTGCCAGCAGTTACTGGGGAAGGAGCTATGGCTACACCTTC. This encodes CASSYWGRSYGYTF.

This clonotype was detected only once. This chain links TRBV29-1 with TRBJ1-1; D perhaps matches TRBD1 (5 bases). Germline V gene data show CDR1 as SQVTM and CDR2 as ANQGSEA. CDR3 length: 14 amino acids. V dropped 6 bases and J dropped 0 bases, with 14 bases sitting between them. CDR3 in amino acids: CSVQRQSVNTEAFF. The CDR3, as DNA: TGCAGCGTACAAAGACAGTCTGTGAACACTGAAGCTTTCTTT.

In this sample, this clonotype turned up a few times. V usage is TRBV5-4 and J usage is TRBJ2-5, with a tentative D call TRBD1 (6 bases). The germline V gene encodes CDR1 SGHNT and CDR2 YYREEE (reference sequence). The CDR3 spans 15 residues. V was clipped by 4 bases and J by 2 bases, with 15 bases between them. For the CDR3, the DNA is TGTGCCAGCAGCCCCCGGGACATCACTCAAGAGACCCAGTACTTC. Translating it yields CASSPRDITQETQYF.

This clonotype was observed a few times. As DNA, the CDR3 is TGTGCCAGCTCACCACAGGCGGGGGGGGCCTACGAGCAGTACTTC. Protein: CASSPQAGGAYEQYF. The chain has TRBV18 and TRBJ2-7; 9 nucleotides line up with TRBD2. V dropped 1 base and J dropped 2; count of bases not matched to a gene: 3. The CDR3 spans 15 residues. The germline gives CDR1 KGHSH, CDR2 LQKENI.

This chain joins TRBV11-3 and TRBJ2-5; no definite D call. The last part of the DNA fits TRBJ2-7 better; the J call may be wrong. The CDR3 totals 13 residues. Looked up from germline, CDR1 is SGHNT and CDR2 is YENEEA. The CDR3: CASSLGYLYEQYF. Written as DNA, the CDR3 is TGTGCCAGCAGCTTGGGGTACCTGTACGAGCAGTACTTC.

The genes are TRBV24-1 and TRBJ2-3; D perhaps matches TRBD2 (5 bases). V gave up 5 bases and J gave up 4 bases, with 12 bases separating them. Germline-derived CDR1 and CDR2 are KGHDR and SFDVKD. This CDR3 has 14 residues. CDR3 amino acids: CATSASGSSDTQYF. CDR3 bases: TGTGCCACCAGTGCGTCGGGGAGTTCAGATACGCAGTATTTT.

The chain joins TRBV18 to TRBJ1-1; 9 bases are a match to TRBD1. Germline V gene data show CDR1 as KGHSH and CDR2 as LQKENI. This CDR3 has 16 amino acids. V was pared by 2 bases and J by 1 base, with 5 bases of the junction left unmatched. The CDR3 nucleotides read TGTGCCAGCTCACCAGTACAGGGGGCAGGGAACACTGAAGCTTTCTTT. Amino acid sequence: CASSPVQGAGNTEAFF.

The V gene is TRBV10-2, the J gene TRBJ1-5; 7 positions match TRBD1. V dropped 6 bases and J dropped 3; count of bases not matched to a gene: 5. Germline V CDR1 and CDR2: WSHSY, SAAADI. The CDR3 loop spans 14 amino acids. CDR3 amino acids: CASRLGTVNQPQHF. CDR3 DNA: TGCGCCAGCAGACTTGGGACAGTCAATCAGCCCCAGCATTTT.

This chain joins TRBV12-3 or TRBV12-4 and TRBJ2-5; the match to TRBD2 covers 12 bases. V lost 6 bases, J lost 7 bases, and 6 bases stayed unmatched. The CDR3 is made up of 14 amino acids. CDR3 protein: CASRTSGGPGTQYF. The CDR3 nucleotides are TGTGCCAGCAGGACTAGCGGGGGCCCTGGGACCCAGTACTTC.

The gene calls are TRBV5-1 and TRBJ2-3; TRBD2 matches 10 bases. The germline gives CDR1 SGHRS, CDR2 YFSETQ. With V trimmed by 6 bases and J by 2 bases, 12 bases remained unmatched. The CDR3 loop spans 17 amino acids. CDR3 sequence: CASKSSGGPTLTDTQYF. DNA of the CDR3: TGCGCCAGCAAAAGTAGCGGGGGGCCGACCCTCACAGATACGCAGTATTTT.

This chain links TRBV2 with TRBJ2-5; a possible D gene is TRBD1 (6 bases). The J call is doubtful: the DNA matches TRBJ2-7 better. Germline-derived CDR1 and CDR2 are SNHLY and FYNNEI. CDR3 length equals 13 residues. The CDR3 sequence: CASRETGDYEQYF. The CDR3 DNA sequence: TGTGCCAGCAGGGAGACAGGCGACTACGAGCAGTACTTC.

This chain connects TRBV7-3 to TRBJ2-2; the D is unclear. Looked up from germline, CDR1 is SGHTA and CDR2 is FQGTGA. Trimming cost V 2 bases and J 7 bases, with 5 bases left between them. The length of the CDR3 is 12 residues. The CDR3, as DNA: TGTGCCAGCAGCTTATGGAACGGGGAGCTGTTTTTT. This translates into CASSLWNGELFF.

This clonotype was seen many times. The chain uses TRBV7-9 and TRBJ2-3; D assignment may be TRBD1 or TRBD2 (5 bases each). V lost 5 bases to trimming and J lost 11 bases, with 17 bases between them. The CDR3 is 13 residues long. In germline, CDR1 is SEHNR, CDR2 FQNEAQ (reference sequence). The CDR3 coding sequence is TGTGCCAGCAGCCCAAGCGGTCAGGGCGAGCAGTATTTT. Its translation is CASSPSGQGEQYF.

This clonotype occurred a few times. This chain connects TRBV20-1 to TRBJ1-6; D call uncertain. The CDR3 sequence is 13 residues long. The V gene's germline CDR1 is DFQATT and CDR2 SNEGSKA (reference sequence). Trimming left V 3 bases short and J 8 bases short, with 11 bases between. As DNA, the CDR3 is TGCAGTGCTAGCACTGCGTGGGATTCACCCCTCCACTTT. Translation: CSASTAWDSPLHF.

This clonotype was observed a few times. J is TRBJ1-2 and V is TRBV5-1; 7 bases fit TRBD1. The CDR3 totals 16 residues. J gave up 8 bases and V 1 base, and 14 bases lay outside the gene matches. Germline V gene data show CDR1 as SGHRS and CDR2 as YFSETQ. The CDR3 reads CASSLSSLGGAEGYTF. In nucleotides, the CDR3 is TGCGCCAGCAGCTTGTCCTCCTTAGGGGGCGCGGAGGGCTACACCTTC. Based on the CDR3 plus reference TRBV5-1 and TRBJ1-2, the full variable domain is KAGVTQTPRYLIKTRGQQVTLSCSPISGHRSVSWYQQTPGQGLQFLFEYFSETQRNKGNFPGRFSGRQFSNSRSEMNVSTLELGDSALYLCASSLSSLGGAEGYTFGSGTRLTVV.

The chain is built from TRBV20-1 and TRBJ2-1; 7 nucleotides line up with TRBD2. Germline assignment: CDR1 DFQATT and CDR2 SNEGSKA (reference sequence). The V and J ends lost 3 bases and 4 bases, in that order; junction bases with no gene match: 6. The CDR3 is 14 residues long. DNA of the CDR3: TGCAGTGCTAGTCGGGAGGTTTGGTACAATGAGCAGTTCTTC. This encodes CSASREVWYNEQFF.

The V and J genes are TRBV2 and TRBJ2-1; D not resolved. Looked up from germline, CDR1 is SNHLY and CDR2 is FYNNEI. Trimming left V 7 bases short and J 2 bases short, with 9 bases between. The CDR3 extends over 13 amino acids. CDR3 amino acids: CASNRQTYNEQFF. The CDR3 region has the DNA TGTGCCAGCAATCGGCAGACCTACAATGAGCAGTTCTTC.